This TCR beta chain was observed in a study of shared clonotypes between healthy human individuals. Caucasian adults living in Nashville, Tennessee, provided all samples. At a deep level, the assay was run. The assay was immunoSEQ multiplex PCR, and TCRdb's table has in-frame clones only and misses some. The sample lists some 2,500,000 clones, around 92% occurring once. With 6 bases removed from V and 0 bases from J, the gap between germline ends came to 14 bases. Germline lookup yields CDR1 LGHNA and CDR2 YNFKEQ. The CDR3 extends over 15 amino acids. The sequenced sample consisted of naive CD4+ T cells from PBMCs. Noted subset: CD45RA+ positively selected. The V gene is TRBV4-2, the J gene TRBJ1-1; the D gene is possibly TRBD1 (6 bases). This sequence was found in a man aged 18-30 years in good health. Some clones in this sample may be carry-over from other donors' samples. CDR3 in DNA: TGTGCCAGCAGGACAGGTATTGGGATGAACACTGAAGCTTTCTTT. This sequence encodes CASRTGIGMNTEAFF.